A few counts support the clone carrying this TCR beta chain. What it binds is unknown. TCRdb's table, derived via immunoSEQ multiplex PCR, lists solely in-frame clones and lacks some. The sample has some 41,000 clones; more than 85% are singletons. The V end was cut by 7 bases, the J end by 7 bases, with 16 bases between. The CDR3 runs 14 residues. Germline CDR1 and CDR2: LNHDA and SQIVND (reference sequence). These data belong to a study of graft-versus-host responses after intestinal transplantation. The overall study: Recipients underwent multivisceral, liver-intestinal, or isolated intestinal transplants. Uniformly, recipients were administered anti-thymocyte globulin induction with subsequent tacrolimus and steroids for two to three years.

General observations from the study: Recipient marrow held GvH clones, some first seen in ileum or blood. Researchers found peak circulating GvH clone levels linked to early post-transplant HvG declines.

The genes are TRBV19 and TRBJ2-2, with D possibly matching TRBD2 (7 bases). The sample here was PBMCs, taken roughly 110 weeks after intestinal transplantation. The receptor's source is a human patient who received an intestinal transplant, so some T cells may come from the graft donor. The CDR3 sequence: CASIGGARIGELFF. In nucleotides, the CDR3 is TGTGCCAGTATTGGGGGGGCCCGTATCGGGGAGCTGTTTTTT.